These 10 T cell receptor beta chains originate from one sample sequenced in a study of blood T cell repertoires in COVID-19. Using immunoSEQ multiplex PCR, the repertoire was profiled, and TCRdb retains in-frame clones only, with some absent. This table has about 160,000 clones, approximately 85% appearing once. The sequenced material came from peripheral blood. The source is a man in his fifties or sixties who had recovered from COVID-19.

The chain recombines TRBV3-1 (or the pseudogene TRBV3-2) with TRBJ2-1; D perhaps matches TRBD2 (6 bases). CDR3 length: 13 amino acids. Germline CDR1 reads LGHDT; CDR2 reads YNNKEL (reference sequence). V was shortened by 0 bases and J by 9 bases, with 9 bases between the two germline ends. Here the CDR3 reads CASSQEAGSEQFF. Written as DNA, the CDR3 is TGTGCCAGCAGCCAAGAGGCCGGGAGTGAGCAGTTCTTC.

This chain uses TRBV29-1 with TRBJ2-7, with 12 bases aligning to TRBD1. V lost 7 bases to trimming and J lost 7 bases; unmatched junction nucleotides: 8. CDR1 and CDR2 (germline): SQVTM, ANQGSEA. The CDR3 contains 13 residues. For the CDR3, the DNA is TGCAGCGGGCAGGGGACAGGGGGCGCAGAGCAGTACTTC. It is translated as CSGQGTGGAEQYF.

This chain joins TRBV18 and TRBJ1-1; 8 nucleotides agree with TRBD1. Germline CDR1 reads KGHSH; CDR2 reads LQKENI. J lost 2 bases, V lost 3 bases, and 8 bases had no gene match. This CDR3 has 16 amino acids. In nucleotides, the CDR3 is TGTGCCAGCTCACCTACAGGGGGGAACTTCAACACTGAAGCTTTCTTT. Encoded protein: CASSPTGGNFNTEAFF.

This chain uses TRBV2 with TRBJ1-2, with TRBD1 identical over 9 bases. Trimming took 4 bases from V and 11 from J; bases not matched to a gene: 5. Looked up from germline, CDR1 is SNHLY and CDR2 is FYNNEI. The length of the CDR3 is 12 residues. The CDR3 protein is CASSVVTGGYTF. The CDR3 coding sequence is TGTGCCAGCAGTGTGGTGACAGGGGGATACACCTTC.

Here the CDR3 DNA reads TGTGCCAGCAGCTTAGTAGAGGGGGCTGGGTATGGCTACACCTTC. The encoded protein is CASSLVEGAGYGYTF. The chain recombines TRBV7-2 with TRBJ1-2; 7 bases line up with TRBD1. CDR1 is SGHTA, CDR2 FQGNSA, per germline. The trim removed 1 base at V and 5 bases at J, leaving 7 bases unmatched. This CDR3 is built from 15 residues.

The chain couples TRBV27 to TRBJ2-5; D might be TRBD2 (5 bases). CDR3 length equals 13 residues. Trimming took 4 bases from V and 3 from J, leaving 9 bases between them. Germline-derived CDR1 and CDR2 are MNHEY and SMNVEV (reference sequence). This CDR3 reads CASSSSGEETQYF. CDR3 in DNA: TGTGCCAGCAGTTCTTCCGGGGAAGAGACCCAGTACTTC.

This CDR3 reads CASSFSRYEQYF. The CDR3, as DNA: TGTGCCAGCAGTTTTTCCCGCTACGAGCAGTACTTC. The rearrangement joins TRBV6-2 or TRBV6-3 to TRBJ2-7, with D hard to call. The germline V and J ends were trimmed by 4 bases and 3 bases, with 7 bases remaining between them. Germline CDR1 is MNHEY and CDR2 is SVGEGT. This CDR3 region has 12 residues.

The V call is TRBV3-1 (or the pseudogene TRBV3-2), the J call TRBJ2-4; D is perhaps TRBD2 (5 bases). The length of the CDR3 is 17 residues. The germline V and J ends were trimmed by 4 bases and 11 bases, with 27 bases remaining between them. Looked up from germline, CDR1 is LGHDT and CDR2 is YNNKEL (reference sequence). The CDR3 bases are TGTGCCAGCAGCCCTTCTAAGAGGCTAGCCCTGCAGTACGTTCAGTACTTC. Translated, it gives CASSPSKRLALQYVQYF.

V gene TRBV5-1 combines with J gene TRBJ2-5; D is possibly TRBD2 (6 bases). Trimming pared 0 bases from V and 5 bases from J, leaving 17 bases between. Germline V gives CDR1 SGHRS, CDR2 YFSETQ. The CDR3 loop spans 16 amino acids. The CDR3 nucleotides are TGCGCCAGCAGCTTGGAGTCGCAGGGCGGAGGGGAGACCCAGTACTTC. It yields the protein CASSLESQGGGETQYF. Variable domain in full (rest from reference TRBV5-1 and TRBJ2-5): KAGVTQTPRYLIKTRGQQVTLSCSPISGHRSVSWYQQTPGQGLQFLFEYFSETQRNKGNFPGRFSGRQFSNSRSEMNVSTLELGDSALYLCASSLESQGGGETQYFGPGTRLLVL.

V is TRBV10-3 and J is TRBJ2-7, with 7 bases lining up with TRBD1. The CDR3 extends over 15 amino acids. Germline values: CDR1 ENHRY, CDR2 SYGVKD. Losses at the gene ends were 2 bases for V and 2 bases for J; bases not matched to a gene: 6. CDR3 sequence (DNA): TGTGCCATCAGTGAGGGGGGACAGTACGCCTACGAGCAGTACTTC. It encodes CAISEGGQYAYEQYF.